The rows below give T cell receptor beta chains drawn from one sample of a study of T cells expressing NK-cell markers. TCRdb reanalyzed the 5' RACE reads, giving one entry per CDR3 protein sequence and no DNA. Its clone listing holds about 150,000 distinct CDR3 sequences. The sequencing sample was made of blood T cells: a sorted CD56 or NKG2C T cell subset, CD4+ or CD8+ T cells, or bulk PBMC T cells (not recorded which). These receptors were collected from a woman aged 50 to 65 in good health. Both conserved end residues are part of each CDR3.

cdr3_aa: CASSVAGGSTDTQYF
v_call: TRBV9
j_call: TRBJ2-3

cdr3_aa: CSVEDGANVLTF
v_call: TRBV29-1
j_call: TRBJ2-6

cdr3_aa: CASSPGLELDTQYF
v_call: TRBV18
j_call: TRBJ2-3

cdr3_aa: CATSDPGWSGELFF
v_call: TRBV24-1
j_call: TRBJ2-2

cdr3_aa: CASSLYSYTDTQYF
v_call: TRBV27
j_call: TRBJ2-3

cdr3_aa: CASSFDPLIDQPQHF
v_call: TRBV7-2
j_call: TRBJ1-5

cdr3_aa: CASSFSAREQYF
v_call: TRBV5-6
j_call: TRBJ2-7

cdr3_aa: CASRSSTNEQFF
v_call: TRBV5-1
j_call: TRBJ2-1

cdr3_aa: CASSQEGVTVTAPGANVLTF
v_call: TRBV4-1
j_call: TRBJ2-6

cdr3_aa: CATSREGRYDEQFF
v_call: TRBV24-1
j_call: TRBJ2-1

cdr3_aa: CASSSSGARTGELFF
v_call: TRBV9
j_call: TRBJ2-2

cdr3_aa: CASIPGTGDSYEQYF
v_call: TRBV7-9
j_call: TRBJ2-7

cdr3_aa: CATSDQDRVGFF
v_call: TRBV24-1
j_call: TRBJ1-1

cdr3_aa: CSVEVWERGVDTQYF
v_call: TRBV29-1
j_call: TRBJ2-3

cdr3_aa: CSVRVLGEQFF
v_call: TRBV29-1
j_call: TRBJ2-1

cdr3_aa: CASSQRLTLRWGQPFNEQYF
v_call: TRBV3-1
j_call: TRBJ2-7

cdr3_aa: CATSRDRASGANVLTF
v_call: TRBV15
j_call: TRBJ2-6

cdr3_aa: CASSRTAGNVRDTQYF
v_call: TRBV4-1
j_call: TRBJ2-3

cdr3_aa: CASSDGTSFHEQYF
v_call: TRBV2
j_call: TRBJ2-7

cdr3_aa: CASSRRIYEKLFF
v_call: TRBV5-1
j_call: TRBJ1-4

cdr3_aa: CAIEGSGLNNEQFF
v_call: TRBV10-3
j_call: TRBJ2-1

cdr3_aa: CATLGERDDGELFF
v_call: TRBV25-1
j_call: TRBJ2-2

cdr3_aa: CASNPGLAYNEQFF
v_call: TRBV19
j_call: TRBJ2-1

cdr3_aa: CASSTASGGQGYGYTF
v_call: TRBV6-5
j_call: TRBJ1-2

cdr3_aa: CASSSHGDSSGETQYF
v_call: TRBV6-5
j_call: TRBJ2-5

cdr3_aa: CASSLIAGPNTGELFF
v_call: TRBV28
j_call: TRBJ2-2

cdr3_aa: CASSPSAELPGYGYTF
v_call: TRBV18
j_call: TRBJ1-2

cdr3_aa: CASSLRKASTGELFF
v_call: TRBV7-8
j_call: TRBJ2-2

cdr3_aa: CASSSSPGRATNEKLFF
v_call: TRBV4-1
j_call: TRBJ1-4

cdr3_aa: CASSGGQGAGETQYF
v_call: TRBV9
j_call: TRBJ2-5

cdr3_aa: CASSSRTWGRPYNEQFF
v_call: TRBV13
j_call: TRBJ2-1

cdr3_aa: CSAWTGTSSYNEQFF
v_call: TRBV20-1
j_call: TRBJ2-1

cdr3_aa: CASSPGTGRTGELFF
v_call: TRBV4-1
j_call: TRBJ2-2

cdr3_aa: CSSEGGDQETQYF
v_call: TRBV29-1
j_call: TRBJ2-5

cdr3_aa: CASNGRTGTIADTQYF
v_call: TRBV6-5
j_call: TRBJ2-3

cdr3_aa: CASLLGGGSKDTQYF
v_call: TRBV7-8
j_call: TRBJ2-3

cdr3_aa: CASSHEERGIQETQYF
v_call: TRBV5-5
j_call: TRBJ2-5

cdr3_aa: CSARVSGRGWYEQYF
v_call: TRBV20-1
j_call: TRBJ2-7

cdr3_aa: CASSPGDNSNQPQHF
v_call: TRBV5-1
j_call: TRBJ1-5

cdr3_aa: CASSLGTPYEQYF
v_call: TRBV12-3/TRBV12-4
j_call: TRBJ2-7

cdr3_aa: CASSQEGYTDTQYF
v_call: TRBV4-1
j_call: TRBJ2-3

cdr3_aa: CASSISDGTEAFF
v_call: TRBV19
j_call: TRBJ1-1